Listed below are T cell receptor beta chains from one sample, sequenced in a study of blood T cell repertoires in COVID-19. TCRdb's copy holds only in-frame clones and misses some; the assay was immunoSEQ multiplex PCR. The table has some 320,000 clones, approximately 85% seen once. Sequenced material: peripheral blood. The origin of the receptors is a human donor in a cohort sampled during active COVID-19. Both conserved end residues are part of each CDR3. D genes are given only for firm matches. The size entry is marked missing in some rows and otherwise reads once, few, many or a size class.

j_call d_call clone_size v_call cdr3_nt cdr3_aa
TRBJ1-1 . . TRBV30 TGTGCCGGGAGGGGGGCTTTGAACACTGAAGCTTTCTTT CAGRGALNTEAFF
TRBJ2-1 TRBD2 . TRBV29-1 TGCAGCGTTGAAGGCCATGGGGCGGGGGTCTACAATGAGCAGTTCTTC CSVEGHGAGVYNEQFF
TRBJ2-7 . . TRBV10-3 TGTGCCATCAGTGAGTCTGCCGGGGGGCTATACGAGCAGTACTTC CAISESAGGLYEQYF
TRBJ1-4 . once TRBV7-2 TGTGCCAGCAGCCCACAGACAGCAACTAATGAAAAACTGTTTTTT CASSPQTATNEKLFF
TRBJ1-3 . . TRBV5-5 TGTGCCAGCAGCTGGACACAGGACTCTGGAAACACCATATATTTT CASSWTQDSGNTIYF
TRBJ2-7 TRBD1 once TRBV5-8 TGTGCCAGCAGCCCGGACAGGTACGAGCAGTACTTC CASSPDRYEQYF
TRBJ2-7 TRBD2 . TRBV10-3 TGTGCCATCAGTGATCTTATAGCGGGGGACTCCTACGAGCAGTACTTC CAISDLIAGDSYEQYF
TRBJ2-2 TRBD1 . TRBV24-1 TGTGCCACCAGTGATCCGGGACAGTACACCGGGGAGCTGTTTTTT CATSDPGQYTGELFF
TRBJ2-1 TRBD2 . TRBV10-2 TGCGCCAGCAGCCTAGCGGGGGGGCTTAATGAGCAGTTCTTC CASSLAGGLNEQFF
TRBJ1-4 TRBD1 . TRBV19 TGTGCCAGTAGTAATATTGGGCGAGCGACAGGGGCGCCGAATGAAAAACTGTTTTTT CASSNIGRATGAPNEKLFF
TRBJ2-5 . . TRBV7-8 TGTGCCAGCAGCTTAGATACAGCTTCTGGGGAGACCCAGTACTTC CASSLDTASGETQYF
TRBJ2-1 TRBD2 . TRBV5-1 TGCGCCAGCAGCTCCGTGGCGGGGGGCGGCAATGAGCAGTTCTTC CASSSVAGGGNEQFF
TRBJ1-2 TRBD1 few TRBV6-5 TGTGCCAGCAGTTCACCGGGACAGGGTGTTCGCTACACCTTC CASSSPGQGVRYTF
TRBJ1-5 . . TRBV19 TGTGCCAGTAGCCCATGGACAGAGGTAAATCAGCCCCAGCATTTT CASSPWTEVNQPQHF
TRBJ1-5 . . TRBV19 TGTGCCAGCAATCCACAGGACATCAATCAGCCCCAGCATTTT CASNPQDINQPQHF
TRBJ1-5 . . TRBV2 TGTGCCAGCAACCTTGACAGCTCGTTAACCCAGCATTTT CASNLDSSLTQHF
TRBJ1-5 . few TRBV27 TGTGCCAGCAGGACCTCGGGGTTTGATCAGCCCCAGCATTTT CASRTSGFDQPQHF
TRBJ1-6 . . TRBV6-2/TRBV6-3 TGTGCCAGCAGTTACTCAACGTCGGCCCTCCACTTT CASSYSTSALHF
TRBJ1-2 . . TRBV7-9 TGTGCCAGCAGTTGGACAGAAAACAACTATGGCTACACCTTC CASSWTENNYGYTF
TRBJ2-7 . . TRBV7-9 TGTGCCAGCAGCTCTCTAGGAGAGCAGTACTTC CASSSLGEQYF
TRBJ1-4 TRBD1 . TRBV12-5 TGTGCTAGTGGTGCGGGACAGTCAAATGAAAAACTGTTTTTT CASGAGQSNEKLFF
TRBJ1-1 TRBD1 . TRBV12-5 TGTGCTAGTGGTTTGATACGCTGGGACAGGGGGTATACTGAAGCTTTCTTT CASGLIRWDRGYTEAFF
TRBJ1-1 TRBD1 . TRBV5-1 TGCGCCAGCAGGGTAGGGACAGTGAACACTGAAGCTTTCTTT CASRVGTVNTEAFF
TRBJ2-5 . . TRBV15 TGTGCCACCAGCAGGATCTCAGGAAAAGAGACCCAGTACTTC CATSRISGKETQYF
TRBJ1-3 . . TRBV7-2 TGTGCCAGCAGCTTAGCGGCAGGCTCTGGAAACACCATATATTTT CASSLAAGSGNTIYF
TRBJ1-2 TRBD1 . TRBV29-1 TGCAGCGTTGGGTTGGGACAGGGGCACTATGGCTACACCTTC CSVGLGQGHYGYTF
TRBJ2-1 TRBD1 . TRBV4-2 TGTGCCAGCAGCCACCCGGGACAGGGAACGTTCTTC CASSHPGQGTFF
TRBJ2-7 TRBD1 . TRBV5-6 TGTGCCAGCAGCCTTTCACGTACTGTAAGGGACAGCTCCTACGAGCAGTACTTC CASSLSRTVRDSSYEQYF
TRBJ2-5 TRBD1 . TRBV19 TGTGCCAGTAGTAGCTGGGACAGGGGAGGCCAAGAGACCCAGTACTTC CASSSWDRGGQETQYF
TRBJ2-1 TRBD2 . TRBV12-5 TGTGCTAGTGGTTCGTCTAGCGGGGGGGCAGCAACGTACAATGAGCAGTTCTTC CASGSSSGGAATYNEQFF
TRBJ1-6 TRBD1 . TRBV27 TGTGCCAGCAGTAGTAAGCCCCAGGGGGCCAGCTCCTATAATTCACCCCTCCACTTT CASSSKPQGASSYNSPLHF
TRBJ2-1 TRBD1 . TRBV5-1 TGCGCCAGCAGCCTGATCCGGACAGGGGGTGGCGATGAGCAGTTCTTC CASSLIRTGGGDEQFF
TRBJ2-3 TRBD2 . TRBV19 TGTGCCAGTAGTACAGGACTAGCGGGGGTGCCAGATACGCAGTATTTT CASSTGLAGVPDTQYF
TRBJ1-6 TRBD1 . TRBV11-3 TGTGCCAGCAGTGAGGGACAGGGAAGTTCACCCCTCCACTTT CASSEGQGSSPLHF
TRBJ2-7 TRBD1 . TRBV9 TGTGCCAGCAGCCTCCGGGACAGGGGCTACGAGCAGTACTTC CASSLRDRGYEQYF
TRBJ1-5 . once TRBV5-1 TGCGCCAGCAGCTTTGGCGGCGATCAGCCCCAGCATTTT CASSFGGDQPQHF
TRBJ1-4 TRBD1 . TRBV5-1 TGCGCCAGCATGCGCGGGACAGGCGTTGAAAAACTGTTTTTT CASMRGTGVEKLFF
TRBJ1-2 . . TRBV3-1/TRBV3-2 TGTGCCACCTCAGCCCCGGGGACACGCGGCTACACCTTC CATSAPGTRGYTF
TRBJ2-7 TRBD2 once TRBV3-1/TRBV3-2 TGTGCCAGCAGCCAAGAGGGGCGGGGGTCCTTCTACGAGCAGTACTTC CASSQEGRGSFYEQYF
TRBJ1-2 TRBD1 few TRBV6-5 TGTGCCAGCAGGCCGGGACAGGGATCAAACTATGGCTACACCTTC CASRPGQGSNYGYTF
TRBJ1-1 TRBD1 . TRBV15 TGTGCCACCAGGGACGGCGTGACAGGGTTGTTGATGAACACTGAAGCTTTCTTT CATRDGVTGLLMNTEAFF
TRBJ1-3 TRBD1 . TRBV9 TGTGCCAGCAGCGCACAGGGGGACTCTGGAAACACCATATATTTT CASSAQGDSGNTIYF
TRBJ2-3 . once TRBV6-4 TGTGCCAGCGGGGGGACCTACACAGATACGCAGTATTTT CASGGTYTDTQYF
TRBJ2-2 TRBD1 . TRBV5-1 TGCGCCAGCAGCCAACAGATTCCGGGACAGGTTAACACCGGGGAGCTGTTTTTT CASSQQIPGQVNTGELFF
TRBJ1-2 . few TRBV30 TGTGCCTGGAGTGACAGGGAATATGGCTACACCTTC CAWSDREYGYTF
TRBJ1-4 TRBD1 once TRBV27 TGTGCCAGCAGTATTCGGACAGGGGGGGCCAAACTGTTTTTT CASSIRTGGAKLFF
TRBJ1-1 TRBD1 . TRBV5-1 TGCGCCAGCAGGCCTCAGATCGGGACAGCGAACACTGAAGCTTTCTTT CASRPQIGTANTEAFF
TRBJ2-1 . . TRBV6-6 TGTGCCAGCAAGGTTCTGGGCCCGACCTCCTACAATGAGCAGTTCTTC CASKVLGPTSYNEQFF
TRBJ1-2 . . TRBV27 TGTGCCAGCAGTCCAGGCACCTATGGCTACACCTTC CASSPGTYGYTF
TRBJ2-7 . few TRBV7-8 TGTGCCAGCAGCTTTTACGGGGTTGAGGACGAGCAGTACTTC CASSFYGVEDEQYF
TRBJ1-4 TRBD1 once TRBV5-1 TGCGCCAGCAGCTTGGCCGGGACAGGGGAAAAACTGTTTTTT CASSLAGTGEKLFF
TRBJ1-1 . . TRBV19 TGTGCCAGTAAGCGATCGCTGAACACTGAAGCTTTCTTT CASKRSLNTEAFF
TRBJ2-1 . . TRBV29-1 TGCACCTCCCGGGGTATCGAGGATGAGCAGTTCTTC CTSRGIEDEQFF
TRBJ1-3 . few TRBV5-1 TGCGCCAGCAGCTTGGATCAGGTTGGTGGAAACACCATATATTTT CASSLDQVGGNTIYF
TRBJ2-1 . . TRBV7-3 TGTGCCAGCAGCCCACAGGGCAATGAGCAGTTCTTC CASSPQGNEQFF